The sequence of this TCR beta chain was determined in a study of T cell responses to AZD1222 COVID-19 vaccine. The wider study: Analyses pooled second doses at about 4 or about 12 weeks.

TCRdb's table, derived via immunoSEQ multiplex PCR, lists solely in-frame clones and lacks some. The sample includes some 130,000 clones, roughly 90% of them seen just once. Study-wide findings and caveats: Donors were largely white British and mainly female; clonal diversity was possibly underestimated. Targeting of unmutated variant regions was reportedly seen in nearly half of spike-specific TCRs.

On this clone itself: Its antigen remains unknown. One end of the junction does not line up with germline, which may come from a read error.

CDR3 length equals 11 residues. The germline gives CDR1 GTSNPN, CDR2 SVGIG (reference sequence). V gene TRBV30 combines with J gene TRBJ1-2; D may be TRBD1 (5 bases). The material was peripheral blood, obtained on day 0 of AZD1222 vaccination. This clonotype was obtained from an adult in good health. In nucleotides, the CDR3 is TGCGCCACCGGGGCGAACTATGGCTACACCTTC. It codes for CATGANYGYTF.